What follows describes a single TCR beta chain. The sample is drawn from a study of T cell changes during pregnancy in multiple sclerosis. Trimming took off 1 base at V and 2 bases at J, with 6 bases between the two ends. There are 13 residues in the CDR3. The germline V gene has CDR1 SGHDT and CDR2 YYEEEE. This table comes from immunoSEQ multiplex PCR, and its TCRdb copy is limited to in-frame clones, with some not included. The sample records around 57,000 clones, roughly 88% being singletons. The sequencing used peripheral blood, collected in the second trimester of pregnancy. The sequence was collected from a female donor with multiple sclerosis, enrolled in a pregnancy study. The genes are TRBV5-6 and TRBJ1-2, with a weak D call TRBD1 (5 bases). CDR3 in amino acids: CASSLRGNYGYTF. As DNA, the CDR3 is TGTGCCAGCAGCTTGAGGGGAAACTATGGCTACACCTTC.